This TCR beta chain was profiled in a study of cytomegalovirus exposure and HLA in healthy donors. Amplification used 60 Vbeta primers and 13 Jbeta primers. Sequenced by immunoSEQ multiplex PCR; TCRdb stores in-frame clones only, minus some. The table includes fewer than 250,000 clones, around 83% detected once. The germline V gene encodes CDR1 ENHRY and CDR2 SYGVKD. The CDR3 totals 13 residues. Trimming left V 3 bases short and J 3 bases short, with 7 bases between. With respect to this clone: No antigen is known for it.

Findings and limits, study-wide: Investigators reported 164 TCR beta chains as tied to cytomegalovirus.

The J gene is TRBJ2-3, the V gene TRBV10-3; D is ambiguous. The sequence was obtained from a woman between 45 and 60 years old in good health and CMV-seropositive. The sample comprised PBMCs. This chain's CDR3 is CAISDRLTDTQYF. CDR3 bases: TGTGCCATCAGTGACAGGTTGACAGATACGCAGTATTTT.